One sample yielded the 3 T cell receptor beta chains listed below, sequenced in a study of cytomegalovirus exposure and HLA in healthy donors listed by TCRdb under 2017. The library was obtained by the immunoSEQ multiplex PCR assay. The multiplex PCR relied on a mix of 60 forward primers for TCR Vbeta segments and 13 reverse primers for TCR Jbeta segments. TCRdb took this table from immuneACCESS and kept in-frame rearrangements with V and J called. Such tables lack part of the clones; where checked against another copy, unresolved V genes explain under half of the gap, and the rest is unexplained. The table held for this sample gives over 55,000 clones. Of the sample, 3.5% to 4% is held by the ten largest clones. Sequenced sample: PBMCs. All receptors come from a male donor in good health and CMV-seronegative.

V is TRBV5-6 and J is TRBJ1-3; 12 positions match TRBD1. The CDR3 covers 19 residues. Looked up from germline, CDR1 is SGHDT and CDR2 is YYEEEE. J was trimmed by 2 bases and V by 3 bases; bases with no gene match: 12. The CDR3 DNA is TGTGCCAGCAGCTCTGGAGTAGCAGGGACAGGGGGCCCTGGAAACACCATATATTTT. Amino acids: CASSSGVAGTGGPGNTIYF.

The chain joins TRBV4-2 to TRBJ2-3; 15 bases match TRBD2. The CDR3 extends over 15 amino acids. The V gene end was trimmed by 5 bases and the J gene end by 5 bases; junction bases not matched to a gene: 2. Germline CDR1 LGHNA, CDR2 YNFKEQ. Here the CDR3 DNA reads TGTGCCAGCAGCTGGGGACTAGCGGGGGGAGATACGCAGTATTTT. Protein: CASSWGLAGGDTQYF.

This chain joins TRBV7-3 and TRBJ2-5; 12 positions agree with TRBD2. The ends lost 4 bases at V and 4 bases at J; junction bases unmatched: 4. Germline V CDR1 and CDR2: SGHTA, FQGTGA. This CDR3 contains 15 residues. The CDR3 DNA sequence: TGTGCCAGCAGCTCTAGCGGGGGGGCAGGAGAGACCCAGTACTTC. It codes for CASSSSGGAGETQYF.